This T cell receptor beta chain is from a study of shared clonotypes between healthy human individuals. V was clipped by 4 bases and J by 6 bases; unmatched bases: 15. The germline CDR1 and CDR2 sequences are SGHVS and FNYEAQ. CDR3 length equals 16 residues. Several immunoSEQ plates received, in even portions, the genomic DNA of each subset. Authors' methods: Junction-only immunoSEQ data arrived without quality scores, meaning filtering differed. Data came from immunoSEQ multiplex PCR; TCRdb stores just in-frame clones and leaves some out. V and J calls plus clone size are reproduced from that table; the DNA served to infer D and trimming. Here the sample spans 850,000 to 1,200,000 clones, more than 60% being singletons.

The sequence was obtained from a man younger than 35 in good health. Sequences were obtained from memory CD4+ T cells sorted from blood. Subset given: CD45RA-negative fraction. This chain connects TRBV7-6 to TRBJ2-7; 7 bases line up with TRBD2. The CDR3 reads CASSSSSAGSLGEQYF. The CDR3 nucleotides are TGTGCCAGCAGCTCCTCCTCAGCGGGATCGCTCGGCGAGCAGTACTTC.